The clone carrying this TCR beta chain was found a few times. Antigen unknown. There are 14 residues in the CDR3. The V end lost 5 bases, the J end lost 4 bases, and 12 bases lay between the germline ends. Germline V gene data show CDR1 as MNHEY and CDR2 as SVGEGT. The source of the sample is a study of T cell responses to AZD1222 COVID-19 vaccine. Overall study results and limits: Donors were largely white British and mainly female; clonal diversity was possibly underestimated. Repertoires were collected only later (after the peak T cell response had occurred). Two doses of AZD1222 preceded a rise in Spike-specific TCR breadth and depth. Epitopes outside B.1.351 and B.1.1.7 mutated regions reportedly drew nearly half of spike TCRs.

Measured with immunoSEQ multiplex PCR; TCRdb has only the in-frame clones, and not every one. The sample contains more than 150,000 clones, under 95% of which appear only once. The chain couples TRBV6-2 or TRBV6-3 to TRBJ2-1; D remains unclear. This specimen consisted of peripheral blood, obtained 28 days after the second AZD1222 dose. The clonotype was recovered from an adult who received the AZD1222 COVID-19 vaccine. CDR3 region: CASSPDSRYNEQFF. The CDR3 DNA sequence: TGTGCCAGCAGTCCGGATTCTAGGTACAATGAGCAGTTCTTC.